The entry below gives a single TCR beta chain sequence along with its context. The data were produced by immunoSEQ multiplex PCR, yet TCRdb's version contains in-frame clones alone and is incomplete. The sample has 150,000 to 200,000 clones, around 84% seen once. This entry comes from a study of blood T cell repertoires in COVID-19. The recovered donors of Cohort 3 showed two negative PCRs, clearance, or symptom resolution. V dropped 1 base and J dropped 4; count of bases not matched to a gene: 14. This CDR3 comprises 18 residues. CDR1 SGHTA and CDR2 FQGNSA come from the germline V gene. The chain uses TRBV7-2 and TRBJ2-3; 7 bases line up with TRBD2. The sample comprised PBMCs or T cells enriched from blood (not recorded which). The receptor comes from a man aged 40-49 years who had recovered from COVID-19. CDR3 coding DNA: TGTGCCAGCAGCTTAGGGCCCCGGAGGAGCGGGGCGTCAGATACGCAGTATTTT. It codes for CASSLGPRRSGASDTQYF.